This entry lists 24 T cell receptor beta chains sequenced from one sample in a study of CD8+ T cells in alopecia areata. Following extraction, RNA underwent reverse transcription to cDNA, which served as the sequencing template. Using immunoSEQ multiplex PCR, the repertoire was profiled, and TCRdb retains in-frame clones only, with some absent. Of around 130,000 clones listed, roughly 58% are singletons. The sample consisted of CD4+ T cells sorted from blood, taken at week 0. These receptors all come from a human donor with alopecia areata.

The table lists this clone with a few counts. The chain joins TRBV4-3 to TRBJ2-1; D is unresolved. CDR1 is LGHNA, CDR2 YSLEER, per germline. The CDR3 runs to 15 residues. V was cut by 0 bases and J by 0 bases, with 6 bases left in between. CDR3 DNA sequence: TGCGCCAGCAGCCAAGACTCCACCTCCTACAATGAGCAGTTCTTC. Its protein product is CASSQDSTSYNEQFF.

This clone has a handful of counts. The CDR3 DNA follows: TGCGCCAGCAGTACAGGGGATAAGATCGAGACCCAGTACTTC. Protein product: CASSTGDKIETQYF. The gene calls are TRBV5-1 and TRBJ2-5; TRBD1 matches 7 bases. CDR1 and CDR2 (germline): SGHRS, YFSETQ. Germline trimming cut 5 bases from V and 5 bases from J; bases unmatched to any gene: 9. The CDR3 length is 14 residues.

This chain's CDR3 is CASSLRQPKETQYF. DNA of the CDR3: TGTGCCAGCAGCTTACGACAGCCCAAAGAGACCCAGTACTTC. V is TRBV14 and J is TRBJ2-5, with a tentative D call TRBD1 (5 bases). Deletions cut 5 bases from V and 3 bases from J, with 13 bases between. This CDR3 has 14 amino acids. Germline V gene sequence: CDR1 SGHDN, CDR2 FVKESK.

The rearrangement links TRBV4-1 to TRBJ2-5, with no clear D. V lost 1 base, J lost 3 bases, and 9 bases lay in between. The CDR3 loop spans 14 amino acids. Germline CDR1 reads MGHRA; CDR2 reads YSYEKL. The CDR3 sequence: CASSQGELEETQYF. CDR3 nucleotides: TGCGCCAGCAGCCAAGGCGAATTAGAAGAGACCCAGTACTTC.

The J gene is TRBJ1-2, the V gene TRBV5-4, with D maybe TRBD1 (5 bases). The CDR3 length is 14 residues. Germline V gene lookup returns CDR1 SGHNT and CDR2 YYREEE (reference sequence). V was trimmed by 0 bases and J by 7 bases, leaving 13 bases between them. CDR3 coding DNA: TGTGCCAGCAGCTTGGTTGGAGGGGAGAGTGGCTACACCTTC. As protein: CASSLVGGESGYTF. Together with reference TRBV5-4 and TRBJ1-2, the CDR3 gives the full variable domain: ETGVTQSPTHLIKTRGQQVTLRCSSQSGHNTVSWYQQALGQGPQFIFQYYREEENGRGNFPPRFSGLQFPNYSSELNVNALELDDSALYLCASSLVGGESGYTFGSGTRLTVV.

The chain uses TRBV7-7 and TRBJ2-5; tentative D call: TRBD2 (6 bases). The CDR3 has 15 residues. The V gene lost 5 bases and the J gene lost 5 bases, with 18 bases spanning the gap. Germline V gene data show CDR1 as SSHAT and CDR2 as FNYEAQ (reference sequence). CDR3 in DNA: TGTGCCAGCAGCCCCGGTGGAGGGGCGGGGGAGACCCAGTACTTC. Translated, it gives CASSPGGGAGETQYF. Supplemented by reference TRBV7-7 and TRBJ2-5, the full variable domain reads GAGVSQSPRYKVTKRGQDVTLRCDPISSHATLYWYQQALGQGPEFLTYFNYEAQPDKSGLPSDRFSAERPEGSISTLTIQRTEQRDSAMYRCASSPGGGAGETQYFGPGTRLLVL.

CDR3 sequence: CASSQTRAQPQHF. In nucleotides, the CDR3 is TGTGCCAGCAGCCAGACCCGGGCGCAGCCCCAGCATTTT. V gene TRBV6-6 combines with J gene TRBJ1-5, with no clear D. The CDR3 runs 13 residues. Germline V gene data show CDR1 as MNHNY and CDR2 as SVGAGI (reference sequence). Trimming took 6 bases from V and 7 from J, leaving 13 bases between them.

This clone was picked up a small number of times. This chain joins TRBV5-1 and TRBJ2-1, with 11 positions matching TRBD2. The V segment lost 1 base and the J segment 8 bases; nucleotides outside the gene matches: 5. Germline V gene data show CDR1 as SGHRS and CDR2 as YFSETQ. The CDR3 is made up of 15 amino acids. CDR3 sequence reads: CASSLTSGRPDEQFF. For the CDR3, the DNA is TGCGCCAGCAGCTTGACTAGCGGGAGACCCGATGAGCAGTTCTTC.

This clone has a handful of counts. The chain couples TRBV30 to TRBJ1-4, with D unresolved. The length of the CDR3 is 16 residues. Looked up from germline, CDR1 is GTSNPN and CDR2 is SVGIG (reference sequence). V lost 0 bases and J 0 bases, leaving 11 bases between the germline ends. CDR3 bases: TGTGCCTGGAGTGTCAGCACAGATACAACTAATGAAAAACTGTTTTTT. Translated, it gives CAWSVSTDTTNEKLFF.

The chain joins TRBV27 to TRBJ2-2; TRBD1 agrees at 8 bases. Germline CDR1 is MNHEY and CDR2 is SMNVEV (reference sequence). CDR3 size: 14 residues. The V segment lost 6 bases and the J segment 8 bases; nucleotides outside the gene matches: 8. CDR3 bases: TGTGCCAGCAGCCGACAGGGGTTTAGGGGGGAGCTGTTTTTT. This translates into CASSRQGFRGELFF.

The chain uses TRBV2 and TRBJ2-5, with TRBD1 matching 10 bases. Losses at the gene ends were 4 bases for V and 4 bases for J; bases not matched to a gene: 0. The CDR3 is made up of 13 amino acids. The germline CDR1 and CDR2 sequences are SNHLY and FYNNEI. CDR3 sequence: CASSGTGGETQYF. In DNA form, the CDR3 reads TGTGCCAGCAGTGGGACAGGGGGAGAGACCCAGTACTTC.

V gene TRBV9 combines with J gene TRBJ2-2; no clear D gene. V lost 1 base and J lost 4, with 8 bases in between. The CDR3 has 14 amino acids. The germline V gene encodes CDR1 SGDLS and CDR2 YYNGEE. In DNA, the CDR3 is TGTGCCAGCAGCGTATTGTTGGGCACCGGGGAGCTGTTTTTT. Its protein product is CASSVLLGTGELFF.

The chain uses TRBV7-2 and TRBJ2-4, with D possibly being TRBD1 or TRBD2 (5 bases each). CDR1 is SGHTA, CDR2 FQGNSA, per germline. This CDR3 is built from 12 residues. The V and J ends lost 2 bases and 9 bases respectively, with 8 bases between them. Here the CDR3 reads CASSLKGTIQYF. The CDR3, as DNA: TGTGCCAGCAGCTTAAAGGGGACCATTCAGTACTTC.

This rearrangement joins TRBV7-2 to TRBJ2-1; 13 bases line up with TRBD2. V lost 3 bases and J lost 9; bases outside the gene matches: 11. This CDR3 region has 17 residues. Germline V lookup: CDR1 SGHTA, CDR2 FQGNSA. Here the CDR3 DNA reads TGTGCCAGCAGCTTTCTGAGAAGGACTAGCGGGAGTTTTGAGCAGTTCTTC. Translation: CASSFLRRTSGSFEQFF.

The V and J genes are TRBV4-1 and TRBJ2-2; D is possibly TRBD1 (6 bases). CDR3 length: 16 residues. Germline V gene lookup returns CDR1 MGHRA and CDR2 YSYEKL. V was clipped by 3 bases and J by 1 base, with 12 bases between them. As DNA, the CDR3 is TGCGCCAGCAGCCAGGCGTCACAGGGGAACACCGGGGAGCTGTTTTTT. This sequence encodes CASSQASQGNTGELFF.

The V call is TRBV28, the J call TRBJ2-5; no definite D call. V lost 6 bases and J lost 3, with 8 bases in between. The CDR3 spans 12 residues. Germline V gene sequence: CDR1 MDHEN, CDR2 SYDVKM. The CDR3 DNA reads as TGTGCCAGCAGACAATCCAAAGAGACCCAGTACTTC. Encoded protein: CASRQSKETQYF.

The chain has TRBV30 and TRBJ1-1; D is unclear. Trimming removed 0 bases at V and 3 bases at J, with 8 bases between. CDR1 and CDR2 (germline): GTSNPN, SVGIG (reference sequence). The CDR3 contains 13 residues. CDR3 in amino acids: CAWSVRRDTEAFF. DNA of the CDR3: TGTGCCTGGAGTGTACGGCGGGACACTGAAGCTTTCTTT.

V and J are TRBV28 and TRBJ2-5; a possible D gene is TRBD1 (7 bases). Trimming removed 3 bases from V and 6 bases from J, with 14 bases in between. CDR1 MDHEN and CDR2 SYDVKM come from the germline V gene. This CDR3 is 14 amino acids long. CDR3 DNA: TGTGCCAGCAGTTTGGCGGGACAGATAAAGACCCAGTACTTC. It translates to CASSLAGQIKTQYF.

The chain carries TRBV7-2 and TRBJ2-3; 7 positions agree with TRBD1. Germline CDR1 and CDR2: SGHTA and FQGNSA. This CDR3 has 13 residues. J gave up 4 bases and V 6 bases, and 4 bases lay outside the gene matches. This CDR3 reads CASSKDRADTQYF. CDR3 bases: TGTGCCAGCAGTAAAGACAGGGCAGATACGCAGTATTTT.

This clone was recorded a few times. The rearrangement uses TRBV5-4 and TRBJ1-2; D perhaps matches TRBD1 (6 bases). CDR3 length: 17 amino acids. Trimming took off 9 bases at V and 1 base at J, with 25 bases between the two ends. CDR1 and CDR2 from the germline V gene are SGHNT and YYREEE (reference sequence). CDR3 sequence reads: CAINSGNLGAGNYGYTF. CDR3 nucleotide sequence: TGTGCCATCAACTCGGGAAATCTGGGGGCGGGTAACTATGGCTACACCTTC.

This chain connects TRBV7-8 to TRBJ1-2; no clear D. CDR1 SGHVS and CDR2 FQNEAQ come from the germline V gene. With 5 bases removed from V and 1 base from J, the gap between germline ends came to 17 bases. The length of the CDR3 is 16 residues. The CDR3 reads CASSPGGSGLNYGYTF. In nucleotides, the CDR3 is TGTGCCAGCAGCCCTGGAGGGAGTGGGCTTAACTATGGCTACACCTTC. Together with reference TRBV7-8 and TRBJ1-2, the CDR3 gives the full variable domain: GAGVSQSPRYKVAKRGQDVALRCDPISGHVSLFWYQQALGQGPEFLTYFQNEAQLDKSGLPSDRFFAERPEGSVSTLKIQRTQQEDSAVYLCASSPGGSGLNYGYTFGSGTRLTVV.

This clone appeared a few times. The chain joins TRBV5-8 to TRBJ2-7; D unresolved. The CDR3 totals 15 residues. The germline V gene encodes CDR1 SGHTS and CDR2 YDEGEE. The V end lost 0 bases, the J end lost 4 bases, and 14 bases lay between the germline ends. In DNA, the CDR3 is TGTGCCAGCAGCTTGGGGCGACGGATAAATTACGAGCAGTACTTC. Its translation is CASSLGRRINYEQYF.

This chain connects TRBV5-1 to TRBJ2-1; 12 positions match TRBD2. The CDR3 length is 16 residues. V trimming: 4 bases; J trimming: 10 bases; junction bases outside the gene matches: 12. CDR1 SGHRS and CDR2 YFSETQ come from the germline V gene. Here the CDR3 DNA reads TGCGCCAGCAGCACCAGGACTAGCGGGAACGGTGGGGAGCAGTTCTTC. Translation: CASSTRTSGNGGEQFF.

The CDR3 region is CASSPGQGWYEQYF. CDR3 DNA sequence: TGTGCCAGCAGCCCCGGACAGGGTTGGTACGAGCAGTACTTC. J is TRBJ2-7 and V is TRBV9; 8 bases agree with TRBD1. Germline CDR1 is SGDLS and CDR2 is YYNGEE. The CDR3 covers 14 residues. V trimming: 4 bases; J trimming: 4 bases; junction bases outside the gene matches: 7. Full variable domain (remainder filled in from reference TRBV9 and TRBJ2-7): DSGVTQTPKHLITATGQRVTLRCSPRSGDLSVYWYQQSLDQGLQFLIQYYNGEERAKGNILERFSAQQFPDLHSELNLSSLELGDSALYFCASSPGQGWYEQYFGPGTRLTVT.